One and the same sample provided the 31 T cell receptor beta chains below, sequenced in a study of beta chain features in type 1 diabetes. As every portion of the isolated RNA was reverse transcribed, the sequencing read expressed TCRB transcripts. TCRdb keeps only in-frame clones here, not all; method: immunoSEQ multiplex PCR. The table includes 200,000 to 250,000 clones, approximately 70% detected once. The sequencing input was naive CD4+ T cells from blood. Receptor source: a man younger than 45 in good health.

This clone has just a few counts. The rearrangement joins TRBV2 to TRBJ2-5; D is unclear. The CDR3 extends over 10 amino acids. The V gene's germline CDR1 is SNHLY and CDR2 FYNNEI. V shed 5 bases and J shed 3 bases, with 1 base lying between them. The CDR3 sequence: CASSKETQYF. The CDR3, as DNA: TGTGCCAGCAGTAAAGAGACCCAGTACTTC.

The chain recombines TRBV4-1 with TRBJ2-1, with 10 bases matching TRBD2. Germline V gene sequence: CDR1 MGHRA, CDR2 YSYEKL. The junction had 1 base not matched to a gene; V was cut back by 5 bases and J by 0 bases. The CDR3 runs to 15 residues. The CDR3: CASSASGSSYNEQFF. The DNA for the CDR3 is TGCGCCAGCAGCGCTAGCGGGAGCTCCTACAATGAGCAGTTCTTC.

The chain uses TRBV7-9 and TRBJ2-7; a possible D gene is TRBD1 (6 bases). Deletions cut 5 bases from V and 5 bases from J, with 19 bases between. The CDR3 sequence is 15 residues long. From germline, CDR1 is SEHNR and CDR2 FQNEAQ (reference sequence). DNA for the CDR3: TGTGCCAGCAGCGGTTTCGGACAGTCCTGGGACGAGCAGTACTTC. It yields the protein CASSGFGQSWDEQYF.

In this sample, this clone turned up a few times. The chain carries TRBV9 and TRBJ2-1, with D perhaps being TRBD1 or TRBD2 (7 bases each). The CDR3 runs 17 residues. The germline V gene has CDR1 SGDLS and CDR2 YYNGEE. V was pared by 3 bases and J by 7 bases, with 23 bases between. DNA for the CDR3: TGTGCCAGCAGCGCTAGAAAGGGGGCGGGAGTTGAGAATGAGCAGTTCTTC. Its translation: CASSARKGAGVENEQFF.

The chain couples TRBV15 to TRBJ2-1; D remains ambiguous. Germline V gene lookup returns CDR1 LNHNV and CDR2 YYDKDF (reference sequence). The CDR3 spans 13 residues. Trimming shortened V by 3 bases and J by 9 bases, and 12 bases separated the two germline ends. CDR3 bases: TGTGCCACCAGCAGGCCCCCTTGGGGTGAGCAGTTCTTC. Its protein is CATSRPPWGEQFF.

The rearrangement uses TRBV7-9 and TRBJ2-5; D perhaps matches TRBD1 (5 bases). The CDR3 spans 14 residues. The germline V gene has CDR1 SEHNR and CDR2 FQNEAQ (reference sequence). Between the trimmed V and J ends, which lost 7 bases and 1 base, there was a span of 13 bases. The CDR3, as DNA: TGTGCCAGCATGAGTCGTGGGGCCCAAGAGACCCAGTACTTC. Amino acid sequence: CASMSRGAQETQYF.

The V gene is TRBV4-3, the J gene TRBJ2-7, with 12 bases identical to TRBD2. This CDR3 has 15 residues. Trimming cost V 0 bases and J 6 bases; bases outside gene matches: 3. Germline loops: CDR1 LGHNA, CDR2 YSLEER. CDR3 in amino acids: CASSQELLAGGEQYF. CDR3 coding DNA: TGCGCCAGCAGCCAAGAGTTACTAGCGGGGGGCGAGCAGTACTTC.

The gene calls are TRBV21-1 and TRBJ2-5; TRBD2 reflects the table's D call only, with no check against the DNA. TRBV21-1 is noted as a pseudogene. The CDR3 totals 8 residues. CDR3 DNA sequence: TGTGCCAGCAGCCGTCGGTACTTC. Its translation: CASSRRYF.

This sequence joins TRBV11-2 and TRBJ2-1, with a weak D call TRBD2 (6 bases). This CDR3 is built from 15 residues. V lost 9 bases and J 7 bases, leaving 22 bases between the germline ends. CDR1 SGHAT and CDR2 FQNNGV come from the germline V gene. The CDR3 nucleotides are TGTGCCAGTACTTCGACTAGAGAAGGTGTTAATGAGCAGTTCTTC. Protein: CASTSTREGVNEQFF.

The chain recombines TRBV7-9 with TRBJ1-2; maybe TRBD1 (5 bases). This CDR3 has 14 amino acids. CDR1 is SEHNR, CDR2 FQNEAQ, per germline (reference sequence). V lost 1 base to trimming and J lost 9 bases, with 15 bases between them. DNA of the CDR3: TGTGCCAGCAGCTTAGGGGGCCAACTATGGAGCTACACCTTC. Translating gives CASSLGGQLWSYTF.

CDR3 in DNA: TGTGCCAGCAGCTTTGGGCTTGACACAGATACGCAGTATTTT. Translated: CASSFGLDTDTQYF. The chain recombines TRBV7-2 with TRBJ2-3, with no clear D. This CDR3 is 14 amino acids long. Trimming removed 3 bases from V and 2 bases from J, with 9 bases in between. The germline V gene encodes CDR1 SGHTA and CDR2 FQGNSA.

The rearrangement joins TRBV29-1 to TRBJ2-5, with D possibly matching TRBD1 (6 bases). The germline V gene has CDR1 SQVTM and CDR2 ANQGSEA. CDR3 length: 14 amino acids. The V end was cut by 6 bases, the J end by 5 bases, with 19 bases between. The CDR3 sequence: CSVGALGAAETQYF. CDR3 DNA: TGCAGCGTGGGGGCTCTGGGGGCGGCGGAGACCCAGTACTTC.

The chain combines TRBV30 with TRBJ1-5, with D hard to call. Germline CDR1 reads GTSNPN; CDR2 reads SVGIG (reference sequence). Deletions cut 2 bases from V and 9 bases from J, with 11 bases between. The CDR3 has 12 residues. The CDR3 sequence: CAWSSDAWPQHF. The CDR3 nucleotides read TGTGCCTGGAGTTCTGATGCGTGGCCCCAGCATTTT.

This chain uses TRBV18 with TRBJ2-2; D call uncertain. There are 12 residues in the CDR3. With 6 bases removed from V and 7 bases from J, the gap between germline ends came to 9 bases. Looked up from germline, CDR1 is KGHSH and CDR2 is LQKENI. CDR3 sequence: CASSLDGGELFF. In DNA form, the CDR3 reads TGTGCCAGCTCGCTGGACGGCGGGGAGCTGTTTTTT.

This rearrangement joins TRBV4-3 to TRBJ2-3; no definite D call. The germline CDR1 and CDR2 sequences are LGHNA and YSLEER. Trimming removed 0 bases from V and 7 bases from J, with 5 bases in between. The CDR3 spans 12 residues. CDR3 in DNA: TGCGCCAGCAGCCAAGAGGGGAATACGCAGTATTTT. As protein: CASSQEGNTQYF.

This chain connects TRBV6-1 to TRBJ2-7; TRBD1 or TRBD2 may be the D gene (5 bases each). V lost 7 bases, J lost 2 bases, and 15 bases lay in between. The CDR3 has 14 residues. Looked up from germline, CDR1 is MNHNS and CDR2 is SASEGT. The CDR3 is CASMQGGGTYEQYF. CDR3 sequence (DNA): TGTGCCAGCATGCAGGGTGGAGGCACCTACGAGCAGTACTTC.

The V call is TRBV10-3, the J call TRBJ2-1, with TRBD2 as a possible D gene (5 bases). The V end lost 10 bases, the J end lost 7 bases, and 11 bases lay between the germline ends. CDR3 length equals 11 residues. Germline CDR1 reads ENHRY; CDR2 reads SYGVKD. For the CDR3, the DNA is TGTGCCACCTCGACGGGGAATGAGCAGTTCTTC. This sequence encodes CATSTGNEQFF.

The rearrangement links TRBV5-1 to TRBJ2-7; either TRBD1 or TRBD2 may supply D (5 bases each). CDR3 size: 16 residues. From germline, CDR1 is SGHRS and CDR2 YFSETQ. Trimming cost V 0 bases and J 2 bases, with 15 bases left between them. The DNA for the CDR3 is TGCGCCAGCAGCTTGGCCGGGACGCCGGAGACCTACGAGCAGTACTTC. It is translated as CASSLAGTPETYEQYF.

The chain carries TRBV14 and TRBJ2-7; 8 bases agree with TRBD2. This CDR3 contains 19 residues. Trimming cost V 3 bases and J 1 base; bases outside gene matches: 17. Looked up from germline, CDR1 is SGHDN and CDR2 is FVKESK. In DNA form, the CDR3 reads TGTGCCAGCAGCCACCTAACTAGCGGCGGGACGCGATTTTCCTACGAGCAGTACTTC. Its protein product is CASSHLTSGGTRFSYEQYF.

The genes are TRBV7-2 and TRBJ1-2, with D possibly matching TRBD1 (5 bases). The CDR3 loop spans 15 amino acids. Germline CDR1 reads SGHTA; CDR2 reads FQGNSA. V was clipped by 5 bases and J by 8 bases, with 21 bases between them. The CDR3 nucleotides are TGTGCCAGCAGCGCTGGCCGGGACCCTTGGCGCGGCTACACCTTC. Protein product: CASSAGRDPWRGYTF.

The table lists this clone with a few counts. The chain uses TRBV25-1 and TRBJ2-1, with D perhaps assigned TRBD1 or TRBD2 (5 bases each). V dropped 1 base and J dropped 4 bases, with 14 bases sitting between them. Germline V CDR1 and CDR2: MGHDK, SYGVNS. The CDR3 has 16 residues. Written as DNA, the CDR3 is TGTGCCAGCAGTGAATGGACCGGGGCGAGTTACAATGAGCAGTTCTTC. Translating gives CASSEWTGASYNEQFF.

This clone was found a few times. Different DNA sequences within this sample yield the same CDR3. This sequence joins TRBV29-1 and TRBJ2-1, with 11 bases that match TRBD2. With V trimmed by 4 bases and J by 4 bases, 3 bases remained unmatched. Germline lookup yields CDR1 SQVTM and CDR2 ANQGSEA. The CDR3 has 14 residues. CDR3 protein: CSVGPSGRYNEQFF. The CDR3 DNA follows: TGCAGCGTTGGACCTAGCGGGAGGTACAATGAGCAGTTCTTC.

The V gene is TRBV4-1, the J gene TRBJ2-1; no firm D call. This CDR3 has 13 amino acids. Deletions cut 0 bases from V and 8 bases from J, with 8 bases between. From germline, CDR1 is MGHRA and CDR2 YSYEKL. DNA of the CDR3: TGCGCCAGCAGCCAAGAAGGTTTCTATGAGCAGTTCTTC. Protein product: CASSQEGFYEQFF.

The chain is built from TRBV25-1 and TRBJ2-5; D is unclear. Germline CDR1 MGHDK, CDR2 SYGVNS. Trimming left V 2 bases short and J 7 bases short, with 8 bases between. This CDR3 has 12 residues. DNA of the CDR3: TGTGCCAGCAGTGAAATGGTGGGGACCCAGTACTTC. As protein: CASSEMVGTQYF. The full variable domain, rest sourced from reference TRBV25-1 and TRBJ2-5, is EADIYQTPRYLVIGTGKKITLECSQTMGHDKMYWYQQDPGMELHLIHYSYGVNSTEKGDLSSESTVSRIRTEHFPLTLESARPSHTSQYLCASSEMVGTQYFGPGTRLLVL.

The DNA of the CDR3 is TGTGCCAGCTCACCAGGGTCAACGGGTAACTATGGCTACACCTTC. Translating gives CASSPGSTGNYGYTF. V gene TRBV18 combines with J gene TRBJ1-2, with D unclear. The germline V and J ends were trimmed by 2 bases and 1 base, with 11 bases remaining between them. The germline gives CDR1 KGHSH, CDR2 LQKENI. The CDR3 spans 15 residues.

This clone came up a few times. The chain's CDR3 is CAIVGLNNEQFF. CDR3 coding DNA: TGTGCCATCGTGGGACTTAACAATGAGCAGTTCTTC. The V call is TRBV10-3, the J call TRBJ2-1; D may be TRBD2 (6 bases). Germline V gene lookup returns CDR1 ENHRY and CDR2 SYGVKD. This CDR3 comprises 12 residues. Trimming removed 8 bases at V and 5 bases at J, with 10 bases between.

The chain links TRBV4-1 to TRBJ2-1; D possibly corresponds to TRBD2 (5 bases). The CDR3 has 17 amino acids. CDR1 is MGHRA, CDR2 YSYEKL, per germline. V lost 3 bases to trimming and J lost 5 bases, with 20 bases between them. CDR3 DNA sequence: TGCGCCAGCAGCCAGGCCCTCCTACGAGGGCGGCACAATGAGCAGTTCTTC. This sequence encodes CASSQALLRGRHNEQFF.

The gene calls are TRBV30 and TRBJ2-3; perhaps TRBD1 as D (5 bases). The germline gives CDR1 GTSNPN, CDR2 SVGIG (reference sequence). This CDR3 has 15 residues. Trimming shortened V by 4 bases and J by 9 bases, and 23 bases separated the two germline ends. The CDR3 loop is CAWNLGLSGIGTQYF. The CDR3 DNA reads as TGTGCCTGGAACTTGGGTCTTTCAGGGATCGGGACGCAGTATTTT.

The rearrangement links TRBV30 to TRBJ2-2, with a possible D match to TRBD1 (5 bases). The CDR3 consists of 11 residues. CDR1 GTSNPN and CDR2 SVGIG come from the germline V gene (reference sequence). Trimming left V 6 bases short and J 5 bases short, with 7 bases between. Written as DNA, the CDR3 is TGTGCCTGCGCAGGGACCGGGGAGCTGTTTTTT. It translates to CACAGTGELFF.

The CDR3 here is CSVAWLGHSYEQYF. In DNA form, the CDR3 reads TGCAGCGTTGCATGGTTGGGCCACTCCTACGAGCAGTACTTC. The chain uses TRBV29-1 and TRBJ2-7; D is unclear. There are 14 residues in the CDR3. Per germline, CDR1 SQVTM and CDR2 ANQGSEA. With 4 bases removed from V and 0 bases from J, the gap between germline ends came to 13 bases.

V gene TRBV28 combines with J gene TRBJ2-4; 7 bases align to TRBD1. In germline, CDR1 is MDHEN, CDR2 SYDVKM. The CDR3 is 16 residues long. The J segment lost 0 bases and the V segment lost 5 bases, leaving 7 bases of the junction unmatched. Here the CDR3 DNA reads TGTGCCAGCAGTCTTTGGGACAGCAAAGCCAAAAACATTCAGTACTTC. This gives the protein CASSLWDSKAKNIQYF.